These T cell receptor beta chains were read from a single sample in a study of blood T cell repertoires in COVID-19. Profiled with immunoSEQ multiplex PCR; TCRdb holds only in-frame clones, not every one. Of roughly 250,000 clones in the sample, about 88% were seen once. The sample taken for sequencing was PBMCs or T cells enriched from blood (not recorded which). The receptors here all came from a woman aged 50 to 60 who had recovered from COVID-19. The CDR3 runs from the conserved cysteine through the conserved F or W. Fields, in order: clone size, V gene, D gene, J gene, CDR3 protein, CDR3 DNA. The D gene is left open where the match is weak. Clone size is stated in some rows and not others, as once, few, many or a class when expanded.

once	TRBV19	TRBD2	TRBJ2-1	CASSNDFGLAGGPHEQFF	TGTGCCAGTAGCAATGATTTCGGACTAGCGGGAGGGCCACATGAGCAGTTCTTC
-	TRBV7-2	-	TRBJ1-3	CASSSRGPSGNTIYF	TGTGCCAGCAGCTCAAGAGGGCCATCTGGAAACACCATATATTTT
-	TRBV6-5	-	TRBJ2-1	CASRYKAGQQFF	TGTGCCAGCAGGTATAAGGCGGGGCAGCAGTTCTTC
once	TRBV4-2	TRBD1	TRBJ1-3	CASSQVRARGSSGNTIYF	TGTGCCAGCAGCCAAGTTAGGGCCAGGGGGTCTTCTGGAAACACCATATATTTT
-	TRBV28	-	TRBJ1-1	CASSPSSGYGGEAFF	TGTGCCAGCAGTCCGTCATCAGGGTATGGAGGGGAAGCTTTCTTT
-	TRBV4-3	-	TRBJ2-7	CASSQDFQKLSGYEQYF	TGCGCCAGCAGCCAAGATTTCCAGAAGTTATCGGGGTACGAGCAGTACTTC
-	TRBV6-5	TRBD1	TRBJ1-4	CATGTGNEKLFF	TGTGCCACCGGGACAGGAAATGAAAAACTGTTTTTT
-	TRBV3-1/TRBV3-2	-	TRBJ2-7	CASSHRDLRGYEQYF	TGTGCCAGCAGCCACCGGGACTTGAGGGGATACGAGCAGTACTTC
-	TRBV6-2/TRBV6-3	TRBD1	TRBJ1-5	CASSYNRGINQPQHF	TGTGCCAGCAGTTACAACAGGGGGATCAATCAGCCCCAGCATTTT
few	TRBV9	TRBD1	TRBJ1-1	CASSPRTGNTEAFF	TGTGCCAGCAGCCCCCGGACAGGGAACACTGAAGCTTTCTTT
-	TRBV5-1	-	TRBJ1-5	CASSLELNQPQHF	TGCGCCAGCAGCTTGGAGCTTAATCAGCCCCAGCATTTT
once	TRBV28	TRBD1	TRBJ2-7	CASTPYGTGTFKQYF	TGTGCCAGCACTCCTTACGGGACAGGGACGTTTAAGCAGTACTTC
once	TRBV18	TRBD2	TRBJ2-1	CASSLQREGGYNEQFF	TGTGCCAGCTCTCTTCAGCGGGAGGGGGGATACAATGAGCAGTTCTTC
-	TRBV24-1	-	TRBJ2-5	CATSDPRAGETQYF	TGTGCCACCAGTGACCCACGGGCGGGGGAGACCCAGTACTTC
-	TRBV5-5	-	TRBJ2-1	CASSLARQTRAYNEQFF	TGTGCCAGCAGCTTGGCCAGACAGACTAGAGCCTACAATGAGCAGTTCTTC
-	TRBV4-1	-	TRBJ2-5	CASSHRRVVGLGETQYF	TGCGCCAGCAGCCATCGGCGAGTGGTGGGGCTAGGAGAGACCCAGTACTTC
once	TRBV29-1	-	TRBJ2-1	CSVEGRREAYNEQFF	TGCAGCGTTGAAGGCAGACGGGAAGCCTACAATGAGCAGTTCTTC
-	TRBV4-2	-	TRBJ1-5	CASSQVFTEPQHF	TGTGCCAGCAGCCAAGTGTTTACGGAGCCCCAGCATTTT
-	TRBV9	-	TRBJ2-7	CASSLTSGEQYF	TGTGCCAGCAGCCTCACCTCGGGCGAGCAGTACTTC
-	TRBV7-9	TRBD2	TRBJ2-7	CASSFPGPPGGYEQYF	TGTGCCAGCAGCTTCCCAGGGCCCCCGGGGGGCTACGAGCAGTACTTC
-	TRBV6-1	TRBD1	TRBJ1-6	CASSDGYRGSDSPLHF	TGTGCCAGCAGTGACGGGTACAGGGGAAGTGATTCACCCCTCCACTTT
-	TRBV20-1	TRBD1	TRBJ2-3	CSASTAYGTGDTDTQYF	TGCAGTGCTAGTACCGCCTATGGGACAGGGGACACAGATACGCAGTATTTT
once	TRBV6-4	-	TRBJ2-3	CASSANRDTDTQYF	TGTGCCAGCAGTGCCAACAGGGACACAGATACGCAGTATTTT
-	TRBV28	-	TRBJ2-1	CASSSHGSSYNEQFF	TGTGCCAGCTCATCTCACGGGAGCTCCTACAATGAGCAGTTCTTC
once	TRBV28	-	TRBJ2-7	CASSARGLYEQYF	TGTGCCAGCAGTGCCCGAGGACTCTACGAGCAGTACTTC
-	TRBV4-3	-	TRBJ2-1	CASSQEGASYNEQFF	TGCGCCAGCAGCCAAGAAGGGGCCTCCTACAATGAGCAGTTCTTC
-	TRBV2	-	TRBJ1-2	CALRSKGPNYGYTF	TGTGCCCTCAGAAGTAAGGGGCCCAACTATGGCTACACCTTC
-	TRBV19	TRBD1	TRBJ1-2	CASSAGQGPMFGYTF	TGTGCCAGTAGTGCGGGACAGGGACCTATGTTTGGCTACACCTTC
-	TRBV5-4	-	TRBJ2-7	CASSYLDSAYEQYF	TGTGCCAGCAGCTACCTAGACAGTGCCTACGAGCAGTACTTC
once	TRBV30	-	TRBJ1-2	CAWSDTGFDGYTF	TGTGCCTGGAGTGATACAGGGTTTGATGGCTACACCTTC
-	TRBV12-3/TRBV12-4	TRBD2	TRBJ2-5	CASSTAGGTQYF	TGTGCCAGCAGCACTGCGGGAGGGACCCAGTACTTC
-	TRBV19	-	TRBJ1-5	CASSNYTLNQPQHF	TGTGCCAGTAGTAATTACACATTAAATCAGCCCCAGCATTTT
few	TRBV3-1/TRBV3-2	TRBD1	TRBJ2-2	CASSQEGQGAYGELFF	TGTGCCAGCAGCCAAGAGGGACAGGGGGCATATGGGGAGCTGTTTTTT
-	TRBV28	-	TRBJ2-3	CASSQPGHQHDTQYF	TGTGCCAGCAGTCAGCCGGGACACCAGCACGATACGCAGTATTTT
-	TRBV7-2	TRBD2	TRBJ2-2	CASSLSGRDTGELFF	TGTGCCAGCAGCTTATCCGGGAGGGATACCGGGGAGCTGTTTTTT
-	TRBV2	-	TRBJ2-1	CASLTRAPSSYNEQFF	TGTGCCAGTCTGACTAGGGCCCCTAGCTCCTACAATGAGCAGTTCTTC
-	TRBV29-1	TRBD2	TRBJ2-7	CSASLAENYEQYF	TGCAGCGCGTCACTAGCGGAAAACTACGAGCAGTACTTC
once	TRBV28	-	TRBJ1-2	CASSLTVNYGYTF	TGTGCCAGCAGTTTGACAGTTAACTATGGCTACACCTTC
-	TRBV4-3	TRBD1	TRBJ1-1	CASSRGTGGANTEAFF	TGCGCCAGCAGCCGGGGGACAGGGGGTGCTAACACTGAAGCTTTCTTT
-	TRBV18	-	TRBJ1-1	CASSGGGHSMNTEAFF	TGTGCCAGCTCAGGGGGGGGGCATTCCATGAACACTGAAGCTTTCTTT